The T cell receptor beta chain described here comes from a study of blood T cell repertoires in COVID-19. In the study overall: COVID-19 samples collected from the United States, Italy and Spain covered acute and convalescent phases.

Assay used: immunoSEQ multiplex PCR; TCRdb lists only in-frame clones, some missing. The sample has about 320,000 clones; around 88% are singletons. Trimming at V came to 3 bases and at J to 8 bases, leaving 7 bases not matched to a gene. Germline V CDR1 and CDR2: MNHEY, SMNVEV (reference sequence). The CDR3 has 15 residues. The TCR was taken from a woman aged 45-65 years with acute or convalescent COVID-19. The V gene is TRBV27, the J gene TRBJ2-1; 10 bases are shared with TRBD2. Input material: peripheral blood. The CDR3 DNA reads TGTGCCAGCAGTTTGGAGCGGGAGGGCCACTATGAGCAGTTCTTC. It encodes CASSLEREGHYEQFF.